This entry describes one TCR beta chain. Its target is not known. On sorted subsets, replicate PCRs used 200 to 250 ng DNA, or approximately 33,000 T cell genomes. TCRdb's table, derived via immunoSEQ multiplex PCR, lists solely in-frame clones and lacks some. The sample contains about 1.1 million clones, around three quarters of which appear only once. The sample originates from a study of shared clonotypes between healthy human individuals. Overall study results and limits: Sharing across a handful of donors was seen in 4% to 6.5% of naive CD4 clonotypes. Clonotypes shared by all four sorted-subset donors had higher generation probabilities than non-shared clonotypes.

Researchers partitioned CD4+ cells into CD45RA+ naive and CD45RA-negative memory subsets. Per the germline V gene, CDR1 is MNHEY and CDR2 is SMNVEV (reference sequence). V dropped 5 bases and J dropped 3; count of bases not matched to a gene: 6. The CDR3 loop spans 15 amino acids. The TCR sequence derives from a man aged 18 to 30 in good health. Some clones in this sample may be carry-over from other donors' samples. The material sequenced was memory CD4+ T cells from PBMCs. Described subset: CD45RA-negative fraction. This chain uses TRBV27 with TRBJ2-2, with 7 bases fitting TRBD1. This chain's CDR3 is CASSLRQGDTGELFF. In DNA, the CDR3 is TGTGCCAGCAGTCTTAGACAGGGAGACACCGGGGAGCTGTTTTTT.